Listed below are T cell receptor beta chains from one sample, sequenced in a study of control samples from healthy donors and cancer patients. Method: immunoSEQ multiplex PCR; TCRdb's copy keeps in-frame clones and lacks some. This table holds 140,000 or so clones, around 90% found once. Specimen: blood. These receptors were obtained from a man aged 30 to 45 in good health. Both conserved end residues are part of each CDR3. A D gene is named only where the DNA matches it firmly. Clone size is given for some rows only: seen once, a few or many times, or a class if the clone is expanded.

>.|TRBV20-1|TRBJ1-1|.
CSASPGDTEAFF
TGCAGTGCTAGTCCAGGGGACACTGAAGCTTTCTTT
>TRBD1|TRBV18|TRBJ2-7|.
CASSKGQGFSYEQYF
TGTGCCAGCTCCAAAGGACAGGGATTCTCCTACGAGCAGTACTTC
>.|TRBV6-5|TRBJ2-1|.
CASSYGAGEYNEQFF
TGTGCCAGCAGTTACGGAGCAGGGGAATACAATGAGCAGTTCTTC
>.|TRBV12-3/TRBV12-4|TRBJ1-6|few
CASSRGAPPLHF
TGTGCCAGCAGTCGAGGGGCCCCACCCCTCCACTTT
>.|TRBV7-6|TRBJ2-2|.
CASSLAQALNTGELFF
TGTGCCAGCAGCTTAGCGCAAGCTTTAAACACCGGGGAGCTGTTTTTT
>TRBD2|TRBV7-2|TRBJ2-1|.
CASSLARLAGNNEQFF
TGTGCCAGCAGCTTAGCGCGACTAGCGGGAAACAATGAGCAGTTCTTC
>.|TRBV29-1|TRBJ1-3|.
CSVDTGSGNTIYF
TGCAGCGTTGACACAGGCTCTGGAAACACCATATATTTT
>.|TRBV5-6|TRBJ2-1|.
CASSLDPRNNEQFF
TGTGCCAGCAGCTTGGACCCACGGAACAATGAGCAGTTCTTC
>.|TRBV27|TRBJ1-5|.
CASSREGASNQPQHF
TGTGCCAGCAGCAGGGAGGGCGCAAGCAATCAGCCCCAGCATTTT
>TRBD1|TRBV11-3|TRBJ2-1|.
CASSYTHGQGTAYNEQFF
TGTGCCAGCAGCTATACTCACGGACAGGGAACTGCCTACAATGAGCAGTTCTTC
>TRBD2|TRBV5-1|TRBJ2-7|once
CASSLGLAPGSYEQYF
TGCGCCAGCAGCTTGGGACTAGCGCCGGGGTCCTACGAGCAGTACTTC
>.|TRBV7-2|TRBJ1-5|.
CASSLAGRGNSNQPQHF
TGTGCCAGCAGCTTAGCTGGCAGGGGAAATAGCAATCAGCCCCAGCATTTT
>TRBD1|TRBV6-5|TRBJ1-5|.
CASRGTGGNQPQHF
TGTGCCAGCAGGGGGACAGGGGGCAATCAGCCCCAGCATTTT
>.|TRBV6-1|TRBJ1-5|once
CASSEAPGSNQPQHF
TGTGCCAGCAGTGAAGCGCCAGGGAGCAATCAGCCCCAGCATTTT
>.|TRBV6-5|TRBJ2-1|.
CASILESSYNEQFF
TGTGCCAGCATTTTAGAAAGCTCCTACAATGAGCAGTTCTTC
>.|TRBV3-1/TRBV3-2|TRBJ1-1|.
CASSQPARNTEAFF
TGTGCCAGCAGCCAACCCGCGAGGAACACTGAAGCTTTCTTT
>.|TRBV7-3|TRBJ2-5|.
CASSSTRSRETQYF
TGTGCCAGCAGCTCTACCCGGTCACGAGAGACCCAGTACTTC
>.|TRBV27|TRBJ2-3|.
CASSLGATDTQYF
TGTGCCAGCAGTTTAGGGGCCACAGATACGCAGTATTTT
>.|TRBV9|TRBJ2-5|.
CASSHQNEREETQYF
TGTGCCAGCAGCCATCAAAACGAGCGGGAAGAGACCCAGTACTTC
>TRBD1|TRBV19|TRBJ2-7|.
CASSTRQGGSYEQYF
TGTGCCAGTAGTACAAGACAGGGGGGCAGCTACGAGCAGTACTTC
>.|TRBV4-3|TRBJ2-7|.
CASSQLLEYEQYF
TGCGCCAGCAGCCAATTGCTCGAATACGAGCAGTACTTC
>.|TRBV6-1|TRBJ2-3|.
CASSETPGPGDTQYF
TGTGCCAGCAGTGAAACGCCAGGCCCGGGGGATACGCAGTATTTT
>TRBD1|TRBV4-2|TRBJ1-1|.
CASSQEPTGTGNTEAFF
TGTGCCAGCAGCCAGGAGCCGACCGGGACAGGGAACACTGAAGCTTTCTTT
>.|TRBV18|TRBJ1-6|.
CASSPLTLNRGNSPLHF
TGTGCCAGCTCACCATTGACACTGAATAGGGGTAATTCACCCCTCCACTTT
>TRBD1|TRBV20-1|TRBJ2-7|.
CSGQGASEQYF
TGCAGTGGGCAGGGGGCGAGCGAGCAGTACTTC
>.|TRBV4-1|TRBJ1-4|.
CASSQLKTAATNEKLFF
TGCGCCAGCAGCCAATTGAAGACGGCGGCAACTAATGAAAAACTGTTTTTT
>TRBD1|TRBV5-1|TRBJ2-7|.
CASSFGGTGSTYEQYF
TGCGCCAGCAGCTTCGGCGGGACAGGGTCGACTTACGAGCAGTACTTC
>.|TRBV11-2|TRBJ1-3|.
CASRARGNTIYF
TGTGCCAGCAGGGCGCGGGGAAACACCATATATTTT
>.|TRBV7-9|TRBJ1-3|.
CASSPAGYSGNTIYF
TGTGCCAGCAGCCCAGCCGGGTACTCTGGAAACACCATATATTTT
>TRBD2|TRBV5-1|TRBJ2-5|.
CASSPPTSAFQETQYF
TGCGCCAGCAGCCCTCCGACTAGCGCCTTCCAAGAGACCCAGTACTTC
>.|TRBV2|TRBJ2-3|.
CASSSGQTYTDTQYF
TGTGCCAGCAGTTCGGGGCAGACCTACACAGATACGCAGTATTTT
>TRBD2|TRBV10-3|TRBJ2-2|.
CAISESLAGGTNTGELFF
TGTGCCATCAGTGAGTCGTTAGCGGGGGGTACGAACACCGGGGAGCTGTTTTTT
>TRBD1|TRBV7-3|TRBJ2-7|.
CASSSGQAQDEQYF
TGTGCCAGCAGCTCCGGACAGGCGCAGGACGAGCAGTACTTC
>.|TRBV7-2|TRBJ1-2|.
CASSLVAVWVGGYTF
TGTGCCAGCAGCTTAGTGGCCGTCTGGGTAGGTGGCTACACCTTC
>.|TRBV11-3|TRBJ1-1|.
CASSKSNTEAFF
TGTGCCAGCAGCAAGTCGAACACTGAAGCTTTCTTT
>TRBD2|TRBV7-8|TRBJ2-5|.
CASSSGGFKETQYF
TGTGCCAGCAGCTCGGGGGGGTTTAAGGAGACCCAGTACTTC
>.|TRBV6-5|TRBJ2-7|few
CASPWPYPPYEQYF
TGTGCCAGCCCCTGGCCCTATCCCCCCTACGAGCAGTACTTC
>TRBD1|TRBV27|TRBJ2-1|once
CASSLNRGKDEQFF
TGTGCCAGCAGTTTAAACAGGGGGAAGGACGAGCAGTTCTTC
>.|TRBV6-5|TRBJ2-7|.
CASSYSGQYEQYF
TGTGCCAGCAGTTACTCAGGGCAGTACGAGCAGTACTTC
>.|TRBV18|TRBJ2-5|.
CASSPPFETQYF
TGTGCCAGCTCACCACCGTTCGAGACCCAGTACTTC
>TRBD2|TRBV7-2|TRBJ2-1|.
CASSWRGGAYNEQFF
TGTGCCAGCAGCTGGCGCGGGGGGGCCTACAATGAGCAGTTCTTC
>TRBD2|TRBV6-2/TRBV6-3|TRBJ2-4|.
CASSYDRGEIAKNIQYF
TGTGCCAGCAGTTACGACCGGGGGGAGATAGCCAAAAACATTCAGTACTTC
>TRBD1|TRBV19|TRBJ2-7|.
CASSTTGNEQYF
TGTGCCAGTAGTACGACAGGGAACGAGCAGTACTTC
>.|TRBV4-1|TRBJ1-2|few
CASSQALGQPNYGYTF
TGCGCCAGCAGCCAAGCTCTCGGACAGCCTAACTATGGCTACACCTTC
>.|TRBV5-6|TRBJ1-1|.
CASSLDAGEAFF
TGTGCCAGCAGCTTGGACGCGGGGGAAGCTTTCTTT
>TRBD2|TRBV5-4|TRBJ2-7|.
CASSSDFGGANSYEQYF
TGTGCCAGCAGTTCTGACTTCGGGGGGGCGAACTCCTACGAGCAGTACTTC
>.|TRBV21-1|TRBJ1-5|.
CASSQPQRGNQPQHF
TGTGCCAGCAGCCAGCCCCAGAGAGGCAATCAGCCCCAGCATTTT
>.|TRBV5-5|TRBJ1-4|few
CASSPVMGGAREKLFF
TGTGCCAGCAGCCCTGTTATGGGGGGGGCGCGTGAAAAACTGTTTTTT
>TRBD2|TRBV7-2|TRBJ2-2|.
CASSSRTRNTGELFF
TGTGCCAGCAGCTCCCGGACTAGAAACACCGGGGAGCTGTTTTTT
>TRBD2|TRBV6-6|TRBJ2-3|.
CASRDPGGRRDTQYF
TGTGCCAGCAGGGACCCGGGGGGGCGAAGAGATACGCAGTATTTT
>.|TRBV14|TRBJ2-1|.
CASSTTRIYNEQFF
TGTGCCAGCAGCACAACTAGGATCTACAATGAGCAGTTCTTC
>.|TRBV6-2/TRBV6-3|TRBJ2-7|.
CASSYSGGHPYEQYF
TGTGCCAGCAGTTACTCGGGGGGGCACCCGTACGAGCAGTACTTC
>.|TRBV5-1|TRBJ2-1|.
CASSPEVGPYNEQFF
TGCGCCAGCAGCCCGGAAGTAGGGCCCTACAATGAGCAGTTCTTC
>TRBD1|TRBV9|TRBJ2-1|.
CASSRPRQGVSPGSYNEQFF
TGTGCCAGCAGCAGACCGCGACAGGGGGTTAGTCCTGGGTCCTACAATGAGCAGTTCTTC
>.|TRBV11-3|TRBJ1-2|.
CASSLAGNGYTF
TGTGCCAGCAGCTTAGCAGGGAATGGCTACACCTTC
>TRBD1|TRBV24-1|TRBJ1-5|.
CATSEGQGIQPQHF
TGTGCCACCAGTGAGGGACAGGGCATTCAGCCCCAGCATTTT
>TRBD1|TRBV7-2|TRBJ2-5|once
CASSRGQQETQYF
TGTGCCAGCAGCCGGGGACAGCAAGAGACCCAGTACTTC